Presented here are 19 T cell receptor beta chains from one specimen sequenced in a study of blood T cells in healthy people across ages. A second roughly 7 to 11 cycle PCR used barcoded and J-beta primers. TCRdb passed the 5' RACE reads through MiXCR, listing each CDR3 protein once. Altogether some 800,000 distinct CDR3 sequences are present, more than 20% being singletons, with the ten largest covering 3% to 4.5%. This sample also appeared in a second study, on T cells of mothers and their children.

Sequencing was performed on blood. Receptors originate from a boy under 18 in good health.

This chain links TRBV29-1 with TRBJ2-7, with a possible D match to TRBD2 (5 bases). The CDR3 is 12 residues long. CDR1 and CDR2 (germline): SQVTM, ANQGSEA. V was trimmed by 7 bases and J by 6 bases, leaving 16 bases between them. This CDR3 is CSGGLNPGEQYF. Written as DNA, the CDR3 is TGCAGCGGAGGACTGAACCCTGGCGAGCAGTACTTC.

CDR3 loop: CASSPEGGSAREQYF. The CDR3 DNA follows: TGTGCCAGCAGCCCCGAGGGGGGATCTGCGCGCGAGCAGTACTTC. The chain is built from TRBV27 and TRBJ2-7; D tentatively fits TRBD1 or TRBD2 (6 bases each). Germline CDR1 is MNHEY and CDR2 is SMNVEV (reference sequence). V lost 6 bases to trimming and J lost 6 bases, with 21 bases between them. The CDR3 runs to 15 residues.

The sample holds a few counts of this clonotype. V is TRBV21-1 and J is TRBJ1-1; the D segment call TRBD1 is taken from the table without a DNA check. TRBV21-1 is deemed a pseudogene. This CDR3 is 16 amino acids long. CDR3 DNA: TGTGCCAGCAGCAATTCCCTTGACGGGGATAAAACTGAAGCTTTCTTT. This codes for CASSNSLDGDKTEAFF.

Only a few counts were recorded for this clonotype. The chain joins TRBV5-1 to TRBJ2-5, with D unclear. Germline CDR1 is SGHRS and CDR2 is YFSETQ. Trimming stripped 0 bases from V and 5 bases from J, with 8 bases between. This CDR3 comprises 13 residues. The CDR3 bases are TGCGCCAGCAGCTTGGTGGCCGCGGAGACCCAGTACTTC. This gives the protein CASSLVAAETQYF.

The chain has TRBV5-1 and TRBJ2-3, with 11 positions matching TRBD2. The V and J ends lost 2 bases and 6 bases, in that order; junction bases with no gene match: 8. The CDR3 has 16 residues. CDR1 and CDR2 (germline): SGHRS, YFSETQ. This CDR3 is CASSFGTSGTGDTQYF. CDR3 nucleotides: TGCGCCAGCAGCTTCGGGACTAGCGGCACCGGGGATACGCAGTATTTT.

The gene calls are TRBV4-1 and TRBJ2-1; maybe TRBD2 (6 bases). Trimming stripped 2 bases from V and 3 bases from J, with 17 bases between. Germline values: CDR1 MGHRA, CDR2 YSYEKL. The CDR3 extends over 17 amino acids. Here the CDR3 DNA reads TGCGCCAGCAGCCAAAACAAGTGGGAGGTAGACTACAATGAGCAGTTCTTC. Translation: CASSQNKWEVDYNEQFF.

This clonotype was recorded a few times. The germline gene is not matched at one end of the junction; a read error may be the cause. The gene calls are TRBV20-1 and TRBJ1-2; D ambiguous. The V gene's germline CDR1 is DFQATT and CDR2 SNEGSKA (reference sequence). This CDR3 contains 12 residues. This CDR3 is CSAETVNYGHTF. CDR3 in DNA: TGCAGTGCTGAGACGGTGAACTATGGCCACACCTTC.

This clonotype was detected only once. Here the CDR3 DNA reads TGTGCCAGCAGGGACGCAGGGAACCTCGGCCGGGGAGCCCTCCACTTT. This codes for CASRDAGNLGRGALHF. The chain carries TRBV7-2 and TRBJ1-6, with D possibly TRBD1 on 5 matching bases. Germline CDR1 is SGHTA and CDR2 is FQGNSA. V lost 6 bases to trimming and J lost 14 bases, with 26 bases between them. There are 16 residues in the CDR3.

This clonotype appeared a few times. This sequence joins TRBV21-1 and TRBJ1-2; TRBD1 is the table's D call and was not checked against the DNA. TRBV21-1 is a documented pseudogene. The CDR3 is 14 amino acids. As DNA, the CDR3 is TGTGCCAGCAGCTGGGGACAGGGGGAAGGTGGCTACACCTTC. Protein product: CASSWGQGEGGYTF.

This clonotype was detected a few times. The V call is TRBV6-5, the J call TRBJ2-2, with a tentative D call TRBD2 (5 bases). The CDR3 runs 13 residues. CDR1 is MNHEY and CDR2 is SVGAGI in the germline V gene. V gave up 8 bases and J gave up 2 bases, with 9 bases separating them. CDR3 region: CASHRGNTGELFF. CDR3 in DNA: TGTGCCAGCCATCGGGGAAACACCGGGGAGCTGTTTTTT.

The sample holds a few counts of this clonotype. The rearrangement joins TRBV29-1 to TRBJ1-1, with D maybe TRBD1 (5 bases). CDR1 and CDR2 (germline): SQVTM, ANQGSEA. The length of the CDR3 is 16 residues. The V end was cut by 1 base, the J end by 0 bases, with 15 bases between. The CDR3 is CSVEVLGGSMNTEAFF. In nucleotides, the CDR3 is TGCAGCGTTGAAGTTCTCGGGGGGAGCATGAACACTGAAGCTTTCTTT. Complete variable domain (other parts from reference TRBV29-1 and TRBJ1-1): SAVISQKPSRDICQRGTSLTIQCQVDSQVTMMFWYRQQPGQSLTLIATANQGSEATYESGFVIDKFPISRPNLTFSTLTVSNMSPEDSSIYLCSVEVLGGSMNTEAFFGQGTRLTVV.

The V gene is TRBV7-8, the J gene TRBJ2-7, with D possibly being TRBD1 (5 bases). The CDR3 covers 16 residues. Deletions cut 5 bases from V and 1 base from J, with 18 bases between. Germline V CDR1 and CDR2: SGHVS, FQNEAQ. The CDR3 loop is CASSKRFETASYEQYF. The CDR3 DNA sequence: TGTGCCAGCAGCAAAAGATTTGAGACAGCTTCCTACGAGCAGTACTTC.

The gene calls are TRBV28 and TRBJ2-7; D possibly corresponds to TRBD2 (7 bases). V lost 7 bases and J 7 bases, leaving 20 bases between the germline ends. Germline assignment: CDR1 MDHEN and CDR2 SYDVKM. CDR3 length: 14 residues. CDR3 nucleotides: TGTGCCAGCACCCTTGGCGGGGGCCCGCGAGAGCAGTACTTC. This gives the protein CASTLGGGPREQYF.

In DNA form, the CDR3 reads TGTGCCAGCAGCCCCCCTAGCGGGTACAATGAGCAGTTCTTC. Encoded protein: CASSPPSGYNEQFF. This rearrangement joins TRBV7-6 to TRBJ2-1, with 8 bases aligning to TRBD2. The trim removed 5 bases at V and 4 bases at J, leaving 4 bases unmatched. CDR3 length equals 14 residues. Germline V gives CDR1 SGHVS, CDR2 FNYEAQ.

This chain connects TRBV19 to TRBJ2-1, with 7 bases aligning to TRBD2. CDR3 length: 15 amino acids. Per germline, CDR1 LNHDA and CDR2 SQIVND (reference sequence). V lost 3 bases to trimming and J lost 3 bases; unmatched junction nucleotides: 5. CDR3 DNA sequence: TGTGCCAGTAGTATGGGCGGGAGTGGCTACAATGAGCAGTTCTTC. It encodes CASSMGGSGYNEQFF.

The chain links TRBV11-2 to TRBJ2-7, with D hard to call. CDR1 is SGHAT and CDR2 is FQNNGV in the germline V gene. V dropped 1 base and J dropped 3 bases, with 10 bases sitting between them. CDR3 length: 14 amino acids. The CDR3 DNA reads as TGTGCCAGCAGCTTAGCCCCCCACATCTACGAGCAGTACTTC. It is translated as CASSLAPHIYEQYF.

This clonotype was seen a few times. J is TRBJ2-1 and V is TRBV5-1; D not certain. The CDR3 consists of 12 residues. Germline-derived CDR1 and CDR2 are SGHRS and YFSETQ. With 4 bases removed from V and 7 bases from J, the gap between germline ends came to 9 bases. The CDR3, as DNA: TGCGCCAGCAGCCTGACACTTAATGAGCAGTTCTTC. This encodes CASSLTLNEQFF.

The chain recombines TRBV20-1 with TRBJ2-5; 13 bases fit TRBD2. CDR3 size: 18 residues. CDR1 DFQATT and CDR2 SNEGSKA come from the germline V gene (reference sequence). With V trimmed by 1 base and J by 3 bases, 11 bases remained unmatched. CDR3 region: CSARGPGLAGPTKETQYF. For the CDR3, the DNA is TGCAGTGCTAGAGGGCCGGGACTAGCGGGACCTACGAAAGAGACCCAGTACTTC.

This clonotype was counted between two and nine times. The J gene is TRBJ2-7, the V gene TRBV7-6; 11 bases are a match to TRBD2. CDR1 is SGHVS, CDR2 FNYEAQ, per germline. The V and J ends lost 1 base and 3 bases, in that order; junction bases with no gene match: 5. This CDR3 spans 16 amino acids. CDR3 bases: TGTGCCAGCAGCTTAGTAATAGCGGGAGGGATCTACGAGCAGTACTTC. It is translated as CASSLVIAGGIYEQYF.